Presented here are 23 T cell receptor beta chains from one specimen sequenced in a study of blood T cell repertoires in COVID-19. The table came from immunoSEQ multiplex PCR; TCRdb's copy has only in-frame clones and leaves some out. Among tens of thousands of clones listed, around 79% were seen once. Input material: peripheral blood. All receptors come from a human donor in a cohort sampled during active COVID-19.

V and J are TRBV19 and TRBJ1-3; 8 bases match TRBD1. From germline, CDR1 is LNHDA and CDR2 SQIVND (reference sequence). J was trimmed by 0 bases and V by 5 bases; bases with no gene match: 6. The CDR3 spans 16 residues. The CDR3 nucleotides read TGTGCCAGTAGTGCGGGGACAGGCGCCTCTGGAAACACCATATATTTT. Residues: CASSAGTGASGNTIYF.

The chain links TRBV2 to TRBJ1-2; TRBD1 matches 7 bases. Germline CDR1 reads SNHLY; CDR2 reads FYNNEI. The CDR3 is made up of 15 amino acids. Unmatched junction bases numbered 10, after V lost 6 bases and J lost 3 bases. CDR3 nucleotide sequence: TGTGCCAGCAGGAACTCGACAGGGATTGACTATGGCTACACCTTC. It is translated as CASRNSTGIDYGYTF.

This chain links TRBV11-3 with TRBJ2-7; possible D gene TRBD1, 6 bases. The CDR3 is 15 residues long. V was cut by 3 bases and J by 6 bases, with 18 bases left in between. The germline V gene has CDR1 SGHNT and CDR2 YENEEA. The CDR3 nucleotides are TGTGCCAGCAGCTTGGGAACCGGGACATCGGTCGAGCAGTACGTC. Residues: CASSLGTGTSVEQYV.

This rearrangement joins TRBV3-1 (or the pseudogene TRBV3-2) to TRBJ1-2, with 8 bases identical to TRBD1. The CDR3 length is 15 residues. The germline gives CDR1 LGHDT, CDR2 YNNKEL (reference sequence). V lost 1 base, J lost 8 bases, and 9 bases stayed unmatched. In DNA form, the CDR3 reads TGTGCCAGCAGCCAAGTCCTCCAGGGGGCGCAAGGCTACACCTTC. Translation: CASSQVLQGAQGYTF.

This clone has just a few counts. J is TRBJ1-5 and V is TRBV28; unclear D gene. V shed 3 bases and J shed 6 bases, with 12 bases lying between them. The CDR3 is 14 residues long. Germline assignment: CDR1 MDHEN and CDR2 SYDVKM. The CDR3 DNA reads as TGTGCCAGCAGTTTGTGGAGGGCCGGTCAGCCCCAGCATTTT. It yields the protein CASSLWRAGQPQHF.

V gene TRBV5-1 combines with J gene TRBJ1-6; no clear D gene. V lost 4 bases to trimming and J lost 5 bases, with 13 bases between them. This CDR3 has 15 amino acids. From germline, CDR1 is SGHRS and CDR2 YFSETQ. CDR3 nucleotides: TGCGCCAGCAGCGTCGGGTACCAGAATAATTCACCCCTCCACTTT. As protein: CASSVGYQNNSPLHF.

The chain couples TRBV7-6 to TRBJ2-2; 10 bases line up with TRBD2. The CDR3 runs 16 residues. CDR1 is SGHVS, CDR2 FNYEAQ, per germline. J gave up 4 bases and V 1 base, and 3 bases lay outside the gene matches. The CDR3 loop reads CASSLVASGSTGELFF. DNA of the CDR3: TGTGCCAGCAGCTTAGTTGCTAGCGGGAGCACCGGGGAGCTGTTTTTT.

This chain links TRBV28 with TRBJ1-5; D perhaps matches TRBD1 (5 bases). With 2 bases removed from V and 2 bases from J, the gap between germline ends came to 7 bases. In germline, CDR1 is MDHEN, CDR2 SYDVKM. This CDR3 is built from 14 residues. The CDR3 region has the DNA TGTGCCAGCAGTTTAGCGACAGGCAATCAGCCCCAGCATTTT. Protein sequence: CASSLATGNQPQHF.

The chain uses TRBV12-3 or TRBV12-4 and TRBJ2-1; the match to TRBD2 covers 10 bases. V was pared by 5 bases and J by 8 bases, with 3 bases of the junction left unmatched. This CDR3 has 13 residues. CDR3 in DNA: TGTGCCAGCAGTGATGGGACTAGCGATGAGCAGTTCTTC. This sequence encodes CASSDGTSDEQFF.

The rearrangement uses TRBV28 and TRBJ1-5, with D perhaps TRBD1 (5 bases). The germline V gene has CDR1 MDHEN and CDR2 SYDVKM. Trimming took 4 bases from V and 7 from J, leaving 14 bases between them. The CDR3 runs 14 residues. CDR3 bases: TGTGCCAGCAGTTCCGACAGACTGGGCCAGCCCCAGCATTTT. Translated, it gives CASSSDRLGQPQHF. Combining the CDR3 with reference TRBV28 and TRBJ1-5 gives the whole variable domain DVKVTQSSRYLVKRTGEKVFLECVQDMDHENMFWYRQDPGLGLRLIYFSYDVKMKEKGDIPEGYSVSREKKERFSLILESASTNQTSMYLCASSSDRLGQPQHFGDGTRLSIL.

The sample holds a few counts of this clone. The V and J genes are TRBV11-3 and TRBJ1-3; D remains unclear. Trimming pared 1 base from V and 2 bases from J, leaving 6 bases between. The V gene's germline CDR1 is SGHNT and CDR2 YENEEA. CDR3 length equals 14 residues. For the CDR3, the DNA is TGTGCCAGCAGCTTAGGAAGCGCTGGAAACACCATATATTTT. As protein: CASSLGSAGNTIYF.

By share, this clone ranks as medium-sized. V and J are TRBV19 and TRBJ1-5, with D tentatively TRBD1 (6 bases). Trimming pared 3 bases from V and 4 bases from J, leaving 13 bases between. The V gene's germline CDR1 is LNHDA and CDR2 SQIVND (reference sequence). This CDR3 has 15 amino acids. DNA for the CDR3: TGTGCCAGTAGTATGACGGGGGGCGGGAATCAGCCCCAGCATTTT. This codes for CASSMTGGGNQPQHF.

The chain is built from TRBV27 and TRBJ2-7, with D maybe TRBD1 (5 bases). CDR3 length equals 13 residues. Trimming removed 5 bases from V and 4 bases from J, with 12 bases in between. Germline V gives CDR1 MNHEY, CDR2 SMNVEV (reference sequence). CDR3 sequence reads: CASSPGRGYEQYF. In nucleotides, the CDR3 is TGTGCCAGCAGTCCAGGGCGAGGTTACGAGCAGTACTTC.

The CDR3 spells CASSFPRDEVTGEKLFF. CDR3 nucleotide sequence: TGCGCCAGCTCCTTCCCCAGGGATGAGGTTACGGGTGAAAAACTGTTTTTT. The chain joins TRBV5-1 to TRBJ1-4; D may be TRBD1 (5 bases). Germline CDR1 reads SGHRS; CDR2 reads YFSETQ. Trimming stripped 7 bases from V and 7 bases from J, with 26 bases between. CDR3 size: 17 residues. Full variable domain (rest looked up from reference TRBV5-1 and TRBJ1-4): KAGVTQTPRYLIKTRGQQVTLSCSPISGHRSVSWYQQTPGQGLQFLFEYFSETQRNKGNFPGRFSGRQFSNSRSEMNVSTLELGDSALYLCASSFPRDEVTGEKLFFGSGTQLSVL.

V gene TRBV3-1 (or the pseudogene TRBV3-2) combines with J gene TRBJ2-7; 9 bases fit TRBD2. Germline-derived CDR1 and CDR2 are LGHDT and YNNKEL (reference sequence). The CDR3 is 18 residues long. V dropped 7 bases and J dropped 5; count of bases not matched to a gene: 21. CDR3 loop: CASTFSQAGTSSPHEQYV. The CDR3 DNA reads TGTGCCAGCACCTTTTCTCAAGCAGGGACTAGCTCGCCCCACGAGCAGTACGTC.

The chain couples TRBV5-4 to TRBJ2-1, with D perhaps matching TRBD1 (5 bases). This CDR3 has 13 residues. V dropped 3 bases and J dropped 3 bases, with 7 bases sitting between them. Germline CDR1 is SGHNT and CDR2 is YYREEE (reference sequence). The CDR3 coding sequence is TGTGCCAGCAGCTGGGGCCTCTACAATGAGCAGTTCTTC. As protein: CASSWGLYNEQFF.

V and J are TRBV7-9 and TRBJ2-1; 8 bases align to TRBD2. The CDR3 is made up of 14 amino acids. The germline V gene has CDR1 SEHNR and CDR2 FQNEAQ (reference sequence). V dropped 5 bases and J dropped 5; count of bases not matched to a gene: 5. CDR3 amino acids: CASSITSGDNEQFF. The DNA of the CDR3 is TGTGCCAGCAGCATCACTAGCGGAGACAATGAGCAGTTCTTC.

The chain carries TRBV3-1 (or the pseudogene TRBV3-2) and TRBJ1-1; D gene ambiguous. Trimming removed 4 bases from V and 6 bases from J, with 9 bases in between. There are 12 residues in the CDR3. Germline V gene lookup returns CDR1 LGHDT and CDR2 YNNKEL (reference sequence). DNA for the CDR3: TGTGCCAGCAGCCTCCTGAGGGCTGAAGCTTTCTTT. It encodes CASSLLRAEAFF.

The table lists this clone with a few counts. The rearrangement links TRBV5-4 to TRBJ2-2, with 12 bases that match TRBD1. Per germline, CDR1 SGHNT and CDR2 YYREEE (reference sequence). The V and J ends lost 0 bases and 7 bases, in that order; junction bases with no gene match: 4. This CDR3 spans 16 amino acids. CDR3 region: CASSLAGQGAIGELFF. The CDR3 region has the DNA TGTGCCAGCAGCTTGGCGGGACAGGGGGCGATCGGGGAGCTGTTTTTT.

The V call is TRBV28, the J call TRBJ1-1; D is ambiguous. CDR3 length: 15 amino acids. Germline values: CDR1 MDHEN, CDR2 SYDVKM. Trimming stripped 3 bases from V and 0 bases from J, with 11 bases between. CDR3 region: CASSLISSMNTEAFF. The DNA for the CDR3 is TGTGCCAGCAGTTTGATATCTAGCATGAACACTGAAGCTTTCTTT.

The chain links TRBV28 to TRBJ1-4; no firm D call. Germline values: CDR1 MDHEN, CDR2 SYDVKM. Trimming took off 5 bases at V and 6 bases at J, with 7 bases between the two ends. This CDR3 spans 12 amino acids. CDR3 loop: CASSLLHEKLFF. For the CDR3, the DNA is TGTGCCAGCAGTCTTCTACATGAAAAACTGTTTTTT.

V is TRBV7-2 and J is TRBJ1-5, with 7 positions matching TRBD1. CDR3 length: 15 residues. The V gene end was trimmed by 2 bases and the J gene end by 4 bases; junction bases not matched to a gene: 5. Germline CDR1 is SGHTA and CDR2 is FQGNSA. CDR3: CASSLMGQLNQPQHF. The CDR3 nucleotides read TGTGCCAGCAGCTTAATGGGACAGCTTAATCAGCCCCAGCATTTT.

The V and J genes are TRBV19 and TRBJ2-7; TRBD1 might be the D (6 bases). This CDR3 comprises 12 residues. The V gene's germline CDR1 is LNHDA and CDR2 SQIVND (reference sequence). V was cut by 5 bases and J by 6 bases, with 11 bases left in between. CDR3 DNA: TGTGCCAGTAGTGTAACAGGGCGCGAGCAGTACTTC. It is translated as CASSVTGREQYF.